A selection of T cell receptor beta chains follows, all from one sample in a study of T-cell memory formation after mild COVID-19. MiXCR was run by TCRdb on the 5' RACE reads, yielding one entry per CDR3 protein. Of about 110,000 distinct CDR3 sequences in the sample, 15% to 20% were seen once. The sequenced sample consisted of PBMCs or a T cell subset sorted from them (not recorded which). The receptors shown here come from a man younger than 35 who had mild COVID-19 (a few samples of this study predate the infection). Cell type and time point are not known. The CDR3 runs from the conserved cysteine through the conserved F or W. A D gene is named only where the DNA matches it firmly. For some rows the clone size is stated as once, few or many, or as a class when expanded; others skip it.

len	d_gene	v_gene	abundance	j_gene	CDR3aa	CDR3nt
15	NA	TRBV9	NA	TRBJ2-3	CASSVLGAQTDTQYF	TGTGCCAGCAGCGTCCTGGGGGCACAAACAGATACGCAGTATTTT
17	TRBD1	TRBV5-1	few	TRBJ1-6	CASSLDGTGDLNSPLHF	TGCGCCAGCAGCTTGGATGGGACAGGCGACTTGAATTCACCCCTCCACTTT
12	TRBD2	TRBV12-3/TRBV12-4	few	TRBJ2-1	CASTQGRGGYFF	TGTGCCAGCACCCAAGGGCGGGGGGGCTATTTCTTC
12	NA	TRBV5-6	medium-sized	TRBJ2-5	CASSPLRETQYF	TGTGCCAGCAGCCCACTACGGGAGACCCAGTACTTC
12	TRBD1	TRBV7-9	NA	TRBJ2-7	CASSSRQGEQYF	TGTGCCAGCAGCTCCAGACAGGGCGAGCAGTACTTC
14	TRBD1	TRBV29-1	NA	TRBJ1-2	CSVSRTGGVGGYTF	TGCAGCGTGTCTCGTACAGGGGGCGTAGGGGGCTACACCTTC
13	NA	TRBV7-9	NA	TRBJ2-5	CASLFGPGETQYF	TGTGCCAGCCTTTTCGGCCCAGGGGAGACCCAGTACTTC
17	TRBD2	TRBV4-1	NA	TRBJ2-3	CASSQSGNTALGDTQYF	TGCGCCAGCAGCCAGAGCGGGAACACGGCTTTAGGAGATACGCAGTATTTT
12	TRBD2	TRBV29-1	NA	TRBJ2-1	CSAGLAGDEQFF	TGCAGCGCTGGACTAGCGGGGGATGAGCAGTTCTTC
18	NA	TRBV4-1	few	TRBJ2-1	CASSQAAWQGYSGNEQFF	TGCGCCAGCAGCCAAGCGGCATGGCAGGGGTATTCGGGTAATGAGCAGTTCTTC
17	NA	TRBV4-2	NA	TRBJ1-2	CASSQDRRTLDAGDYTF	TGTGCCAGCAGCCAAGATCGAAGGACCCTCGACGCTGGCGACTACACCTTC
14	NA	TRBV7-2	NA	TRBJ1-3	CASSFAKSGNTIYF	TGTGCCAGCAGCTTCGCGAAATCTGGAAACACCATATATTTT
14	NA	TRBV5-1	few	TRBJ1-1	CASSKGDGNTEAFF	TGCGCCAGCAGCAAAGGGGACGGGAACACTGAAGCTTTCTTT
14	TRBD1	TRBV30	NA	TRBJ2-7	CACNSKTGGYEQYF	TGTGCCTGCAATTCTAAGACAGGGGGCTACGAGCAGTACTTC
13	NA	TRBV5-1	many	TRBJ1-6	CASSLKGDSPLHF	TGCGCCAGCAGCTTGAAGGGGGATTCACCCCTCCACTTT
16	TRBD2	TRBV7-8	few	TRBJ2-1	CASSPNLAGVNNEQFF	TGTGCCAGCAGCCCAAACCTAGCGGGGGTTAACAATGAGCAGTTCTTC
13	NA	TRBV5-1	few	TRBJ1-1	CASSINANTEAFF	TGCGCCAGCAGCATCAATGCGAACACTGAAGCTTTCTTT
14	NA	TRBV19	few	TRBJ2-6	CASSVSTGANVLTF	TGTGCCAGTTCAGTAAGCACTGGGGCCAACGTCCTGACTTTC
16	NA	TRBV5-1	NA	TRBJ1-4	CASSRDWLITNEKLFF	TGCGCCAGCAGCAGGGACTGGTTAATCACTAATGAAAAACTGTTTTTT
20	TRBD2	TRBV7-2	many	TRBJ2-3	CASSLAPVGAGGPYTDTQYF	TGTGCCAGCAGCTTAGCCCCAGTAGGAGCGGGGGGGCCCTACACAGATACGCAGTATTTT
13	NA	TRBV6-1	NA	TRBJ1-5	CASSERGNQPQHF	TGTGCCAGCAGTGAAAGGGGTAATCAGCCCCAGCATTTT
15	TRBD2	TRBV7-2	NA	TRBJ2-5	CASSLALGGQETQYF	TGTGCCAGCAGCTTAGCCTTGGGGGGGCAAGAGACCCAGTACTTC
16	TRBD1	TRBV2	NA	TRBJ1-6	CASSEVDGTGGSPLHF	TGTGCCAGCAGTGAAGTTGACGGGACAGGTGGTTCACCCCTCCACTTT
13	NA	TRBV4-2	many	TRBJ2-5	CASSQDGRETQYF	TGTGCCAGCAGCCAAGACGGACGGGAGACCCAGTACTTC
17	NA	TRBV5-1	NA	TRBJ2-2	CASSAPPLPADTGELFF	TGCGCCAGCAGCGCACCCCCGCTGCCCGCAGACACCGGGGAGCTGTTTTTT
14	NA	TRBV5-1	NA	TRBJ1-2	CASSLDRVNYGYTF	TGCGCCAGCAGCTTGGACAGGGTCAACTATGGCTACACCTTC
13	NA	TRBV7-9	NA	TRBJ1-5	CASSFQGHQPQHF	TGTGCCAGCAGCTTCCAGGGCCATCAGCCCCAGCATTTT
15	TRBD2	TRBV12-3/TRBV12-4	NA	TRBJ2-2	CASALHRGGTGELFF	TGTGCCAGCGCCCTTCACCGGGGGGGGACCGGGGAGCTGTTTTTT
13	TRBD1	TRBV11-2	once	TRBJ2-7	CAGGTGGSYEQYF	TGTGCCGGAGGGACAGGGGGGTCCTACGAGCAGTACTTC
16	TRBD1	TRBV4-3	NA	TRBJ2-1	CASSPTRGQGFDEQFF	TGCGCCAGCAGCCCGACGAGAGGACAGGGGTTCGATGAGCAGTTCTTC
13	NA	TRBV20-1	NA	TRBJ1-2	CSATAGLLYGYTF	TGCAGTGCCACGGCGGGGCTCCTCTATGGCTACACCTTC